This T cell receptor beta chain is from a study of blood T cell repertoires in COVID-19. Study as a whole: The origin of the acute and convalescent COVID-19 samples was the United States, Italy and Spain. The analysed material was cDNA or gDNA that came from T cells, B-cell-depleted T cells, or PBMCs.

Original processing methods: Estimates of nucleated cell counts were drawn from the amplification of reference gene primers. TCRdb's copy holds only in-frame clones and misses some; the assay was immunoSEQ multiplex PCR. For V, J and clone size, that table is used; D and trimming come from the DNA. This table holds about 140,000 clones, approximately 89% found once. This CDR3 is built from 16 residues. V was cut by 6 bases and J by 6 bases, with 23 bases left in between. Germline values: CDR1 MDHEN, CDR2 SYDVKM. Specimen: peripheral blood. The TCR sequence derives from a human donor in a cohort sampled during active COVID-19. The chain has TRBV28 and TRBJ2-5; D perhaps matches TRBD1 (7 bases). The CDR3 nucleotides are TGTGCCAGCAGCCTACTGACAGGGCCGGCGGGGAAGACCCAGTACTTC. Amino acids: CASSLLTGPAGKTQYF.